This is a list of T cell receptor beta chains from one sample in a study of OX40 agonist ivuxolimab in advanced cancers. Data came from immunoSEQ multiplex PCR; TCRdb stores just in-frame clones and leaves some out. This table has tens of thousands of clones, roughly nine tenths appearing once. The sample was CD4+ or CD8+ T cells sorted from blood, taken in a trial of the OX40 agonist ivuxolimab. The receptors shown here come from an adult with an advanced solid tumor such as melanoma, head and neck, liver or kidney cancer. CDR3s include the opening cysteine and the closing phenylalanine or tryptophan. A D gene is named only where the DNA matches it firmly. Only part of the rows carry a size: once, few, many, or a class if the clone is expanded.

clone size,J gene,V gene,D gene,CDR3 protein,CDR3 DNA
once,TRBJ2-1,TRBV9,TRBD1,CASSVEGRGLDEQFF,TGTGCCAGCAGCGTAGAAGGCAGGGGGCTGGATGAGCAGTTCTTC
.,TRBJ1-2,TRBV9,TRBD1,CASSVEGAFHGYTF,TGTGCCAGCAGCGTAGAGGGGGCTTTCCATGGCTACACCTTC
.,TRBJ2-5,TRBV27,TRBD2,CASSSRGGETQYF,TGTGCCAGCAGTTCGCGCGGGGGGGAGACCCAGTACTTC
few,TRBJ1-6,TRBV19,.,CASSIRRAENSPLHF,TGTGCCAGTAGTATACGGCGTGCAGAGAATTCACCCCTCCACTTT
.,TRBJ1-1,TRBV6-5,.,CASSYSKGAGTEAFF,TGTGCCAGCAGTTACTCGAAAGGGGCCGGCACTGAAGCTTTCTTT
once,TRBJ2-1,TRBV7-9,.,CASSSSLTGNEQFF,TGTGCCAGCAGCAGCAGTTTAACAGGGAATGAGCAGTTCTTC
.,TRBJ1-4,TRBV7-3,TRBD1,CASSLWTGGSEKLFF,TGTGCCAGCAGCTTATGGACAGGGGGGAGCGAAAAACTGTTTTTT
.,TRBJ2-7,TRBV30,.,CAWSVVGDPYEQYF,TGTGCCTGGAGTGTGGTGGGAGACCCCTACGAGCAGTACTTC
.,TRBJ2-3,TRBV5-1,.,CASSPWGEIADTQYF,TGCGCCAGCAGCCCCTGGGGGGAGATCGCAGATACGCAGTATTTT
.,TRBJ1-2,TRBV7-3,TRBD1,CASSWGTGNNYGYTF,TGTGCCAGCAGCTGGGGGACAGGGAACAACTATGGCTACACCTTC
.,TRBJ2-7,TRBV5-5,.,CASSEAPSSYEQYF,TGTGCCAGCAGCGAGGCCCCCTCCTCCTACGAGCAGTACTTC
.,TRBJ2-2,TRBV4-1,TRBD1,CASTWTGANTGELFF,TGCGCCAGCACTTGGACAGGGGCGAACACCGGGGAGCTGTTTTTT
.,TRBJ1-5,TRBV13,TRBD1,CASSSTGDSNQPQHF,TGTGCCAGCAGCTCTACAGGGGATAGCAATCAGCCCCAGCATTTT
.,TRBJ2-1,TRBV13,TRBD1,CASSPDREGYNEQFF,TGTGCCAGCAGCCCGGACAGGGAAGGATACAATGAGCAGTTCTTC
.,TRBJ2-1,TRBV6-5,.,CASSFGRSYNEQFF,TGTGCCAGCAGTTTTGGGCGAAGCTACAATGAGCAGTTCTTC
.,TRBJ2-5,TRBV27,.,CASSLWADYQETQYF,TGTGCCAGCAGTTTATGGGCAGACTACCAAGAGACCCAGTACTTC
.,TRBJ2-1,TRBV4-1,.,CASSPHGDTTYNEQFF,TGCGCCAGCAGCCCCCATGGGGACACTACCTACAATGAGCAGTTCTTC
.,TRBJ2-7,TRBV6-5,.,CASSYLQGSEEQYF,TGTGCCAGCAGTTACTTACAGGGTAGCGAAGAGCAGTACTTC
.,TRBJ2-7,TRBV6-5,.,CASSPGHLYEQYF,TGTGCCAGCAGCCCGGGACACCTATACGAGCAGTACTTC
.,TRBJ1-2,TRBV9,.,CASSVSGSNYGYTF,TGTGCCAGCAGCGTCTCGGGCTCTAACTATGGCTACACCTTC
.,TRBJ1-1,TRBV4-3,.,CASRDSHRQFTEAFF,TGCGCCAGCAGAGACTCCCATCGGCAGTTCACTGAAGCTTTCTTT
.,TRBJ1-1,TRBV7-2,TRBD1,CASSLETGGFTFF,TGTGCCAGCAGCTTAGAGACAGGGGGCTTTACTTTCTTT
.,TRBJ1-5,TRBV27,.,CASSLGSNQPQHF,TGTGCCAGCAGTTTAGGTAGCAATCAGCCCCAGCATTTT
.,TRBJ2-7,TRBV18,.,CASSPSSYEQYF,TGTGCCAGCTCACCTAGCTCCTACGAGCAGTACTTC
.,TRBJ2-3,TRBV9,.,CASSKNGGPLGSTQYF,TGTGCCAGCAGCAAAAACGGGGGGCCACTGGGGAGTACGCAGTATTTT
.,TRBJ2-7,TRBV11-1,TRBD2,CASSPLTTSALYEQYF,TGTGCCAGCAGCCCCCTCACGACTAGCGCGCTCTACGAGCAGTACTTC
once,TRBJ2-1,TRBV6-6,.,CASSYGLYNEQFF,TGTGCCAGCAGTTACGGACTGTACAATGAGCAGTTCTTC
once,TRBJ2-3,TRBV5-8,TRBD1,CAPSDRATDTQYF,TGTGCCCCGAGTGACAGGGCCACAGATACGCAGTATTTT
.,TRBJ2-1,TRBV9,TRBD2,CASSTRLSGGSNEQFF,TGTGCCAGCAGCACTCGACTGAGCGGGGGGTCGAATGAGCAGTTCTTC
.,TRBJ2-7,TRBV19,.,CASSIIGVDEQYF,TGTGCCAGTAGTATCATCGGGGTAGACGAGCAGTACTTC
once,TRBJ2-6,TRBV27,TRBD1,CASSKTGGSGANVLTF,TGTGCCAGCAGTAAGACAGGGGGCTCTGGGGCCAACGTCCTGACTTTC
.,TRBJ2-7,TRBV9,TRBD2,CASSVRPLGLAGGASYEQYF,TGTGCCAGCAGCGTTAGGCCCCTGGGACTAGCGGGAGGCGCTTCCTACGAGCAGTACTTC
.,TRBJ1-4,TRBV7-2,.,CASSFLDTVTTNEKLFF,TGTGCCAGCAGCTTTTTGGACACGGTTACAACTAATGAAAAACTGTTTTTT
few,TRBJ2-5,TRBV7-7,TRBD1,CASSPDGTGQETQYF,TGTGCCAGCAGCCCGGACGGGACAGGACAAGAGACCCAGTACTTC
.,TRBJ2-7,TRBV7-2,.,CASSPKGGRKQYF,TGTGCCAGCAGCCCAAAAGGGGGGCGAAAGCAGTACTTC
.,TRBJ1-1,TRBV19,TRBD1,CASTIGQGNTEAFF,TGTGCCAGTACTATAGGACAGGGGAACACTGAAGCTTTCTTT
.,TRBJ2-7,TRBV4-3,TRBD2,CASSQNGLAGAYEQYF,TGCGCCAGCAGCCAAAATGGACTAGCGGGAGCTTACGAGCAGTACTTC
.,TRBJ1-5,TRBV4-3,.,CASSADSAGNQPQHF,TGCGCCAGCAGCGCGGACTCGGCGGGCAATCAGCCCCAGCATTTT
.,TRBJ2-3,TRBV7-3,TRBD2,CASSLTSGSTDTQYF,TGTGCCAGCAGCTTGACTAGCGGGAGCACAGATACGCAGTATTTT
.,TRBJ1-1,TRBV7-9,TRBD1,CASTQGQGISEAFF,TGTGCCAGCACTCAGGGACAGGGGATTAGTGAAGCTTTCTTT
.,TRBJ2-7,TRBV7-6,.,CASSLDGSPSYEQYF,TGTGCCAGCAGCTTAGACGGCAGCCCCTCCTACGAGCAGTACTTC
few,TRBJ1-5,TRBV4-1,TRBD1,CASSQDRGRNQPQHF,TGCGCCAGCAGCCAGGACAGGGGCCGCAATCAGCCCCAGCATTTT
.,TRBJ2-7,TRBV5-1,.,CASSPLHRADYEQYF,TGCGCCAGCAGCCCCCTTCATCGGGCGGACTACGAGCAGTACTTC
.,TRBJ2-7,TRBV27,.,CASSWESSYEQYF,TGTGCCAGCAGTTGGGAGAGCTCCTACGAGCAGTACTTC
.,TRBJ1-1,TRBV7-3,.,CASSSSGTENTEAFF,TGTGCCAGCAGCTCCTCCGGGACGGAGAACACTGAAGCTTTCTTT
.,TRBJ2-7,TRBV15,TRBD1,CATSRDNRGRWYEQYF,TGTGCCACCAGCAGAGATAACAGGGGGCGGTGGTACGAGCAGTACTTC
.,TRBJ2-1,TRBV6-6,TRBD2,CAISPGPGTSGKQFF,TGTGCCATTTCTCCCGGGCCCGGGACTAGCGGGAAGCAGTTCTTC
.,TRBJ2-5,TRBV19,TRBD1,CASSTRTGLEETQYF,TGTGCCAGTAGTACTCGGACAGGGCTTGAAGAGACCCAGTACTTC
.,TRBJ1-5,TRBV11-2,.,CASSLVGLPQHF,TGTGCCAGCAGCTTAGTAGGACTGCCCCAGCATTTT
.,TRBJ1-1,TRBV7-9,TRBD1,CASSLVPGQGGPEAFF,TGTGCCAGCAGCTTAGTTCCGGGACAGGGAGGGCCTGAAGCTTTCTTT
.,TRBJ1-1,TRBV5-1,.,CASSLREGLGTEAFF,TGCGCCAGCAGCCTTAGGGAGGGGCTTGGGACTGAAGCTTTCTTT
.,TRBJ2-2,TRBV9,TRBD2,CASSGRGSTGELFF,TGTGCCAGCAGCGGCCGCGGGAGCACCGGGGAGCTGTTTTTT